This T cell receptor (beta chain) was obtained from a study of read filtering for tumor transcriptome and immune sequencing. Study overall: The cohort had over 16 men and roughly 13 women aged roughly 45 to 90, mean roughly 66 years. R-ISS stage counts were under 10 for I, about 15 for II, about seven for III. Findings and limits, study-wide: IR-seq and RNA-seq agreed better without single-read clonotypes. Compared with RNA-seq, IR-seq gave much higher clonotype depth and reliability.

The sample holds many counts of this clonotype. What it binds is unknown. Sequence at one end of the junction differs from germline and may be a read error. The CDR3 is 12 amino acids. Looked up from germline, CDR1 is GTSNPN and CDR2 is SVGIG (reference sequence). Molecular barcoded adaptors covering alpha/delta and beta/gamma chains were used on around 370 ng RNA. TCRdb recomputed calls from the reads with MiXCR, one row per CDR3 protein. The sample shows fewer than 90,000 distinct CDR3 sequences, roughly an eighth of them seen only once. Sequenced sample: a population of CD138-negative cells sorted from bone marrow. This clonotype originated in a donor at least 40 years old with multiple myeloma. This rearrangement joins TRBV30 to TRBJ1-5; D remains ambiguous. The DNA of the CDR3 is TGTGCCTGGAGTGCGGGAGGTCAGCCCCGGCATTTT. Residues: CAWSAGGQPRHF.